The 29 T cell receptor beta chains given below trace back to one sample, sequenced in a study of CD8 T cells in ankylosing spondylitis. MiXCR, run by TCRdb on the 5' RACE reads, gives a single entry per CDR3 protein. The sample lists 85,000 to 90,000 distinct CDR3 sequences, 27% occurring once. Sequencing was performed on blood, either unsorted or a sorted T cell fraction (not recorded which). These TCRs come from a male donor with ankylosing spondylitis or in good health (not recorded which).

CDR3 bases: TGCGCCAGCAGCCAAGGACATTTCCAAGAGACCCAGTACTTC. As protein: CASSQGHFQETQYF. The chain combines TRBV4-1 with TRBJ2-5; D is unresolved. Looked up from germline, CDR1 is MGHRA and CDR2 is YSYEKL. Trimming removed 1 base from V and 1 base from J, with 7 bases in between. The CDR3 is 14 residues long.

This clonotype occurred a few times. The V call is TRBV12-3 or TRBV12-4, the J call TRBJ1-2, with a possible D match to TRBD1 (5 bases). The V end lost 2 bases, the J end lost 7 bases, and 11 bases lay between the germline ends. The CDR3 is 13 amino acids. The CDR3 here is CASSLRGASGYTF. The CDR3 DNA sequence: TGTGCCAGCAGTTTACGAGGGGCGAGTGGCTACACCTTC.

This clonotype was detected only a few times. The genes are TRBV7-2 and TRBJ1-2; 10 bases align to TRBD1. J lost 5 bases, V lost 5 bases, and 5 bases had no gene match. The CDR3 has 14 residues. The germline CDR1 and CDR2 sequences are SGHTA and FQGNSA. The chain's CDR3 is CASSRGTGAYGYTF. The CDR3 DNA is TGTGCCAGCAGCCGTGGGACAGGGGCTTATGGCTACACCTTC.

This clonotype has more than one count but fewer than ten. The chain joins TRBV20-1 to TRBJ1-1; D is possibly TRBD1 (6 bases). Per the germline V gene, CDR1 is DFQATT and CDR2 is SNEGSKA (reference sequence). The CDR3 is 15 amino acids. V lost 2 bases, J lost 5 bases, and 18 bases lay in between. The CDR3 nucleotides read TGCAGTGCTAGAAAAGAACAGGGTTTCGAGACTGAAGCTTTCTTT. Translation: CSARKEQGFETEAFF.

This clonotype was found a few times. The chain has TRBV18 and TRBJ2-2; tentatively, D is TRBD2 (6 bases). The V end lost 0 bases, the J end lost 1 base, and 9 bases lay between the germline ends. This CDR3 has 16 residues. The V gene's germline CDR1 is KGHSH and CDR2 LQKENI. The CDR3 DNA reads TGTGCCAGCTCACCACCGAGCGGGTGGAACACCGGGGAGCTGTTTTTT. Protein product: CASSPPSGWNTGELFF.

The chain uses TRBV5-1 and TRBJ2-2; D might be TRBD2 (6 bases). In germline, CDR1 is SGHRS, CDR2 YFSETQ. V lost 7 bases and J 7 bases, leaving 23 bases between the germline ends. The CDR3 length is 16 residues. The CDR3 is CASANPYGGSVGELFF. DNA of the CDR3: TGCGCCAGCGCTAACCCCTACGGGGGTTCGGTCGGGGAGCTGTTTTTT.

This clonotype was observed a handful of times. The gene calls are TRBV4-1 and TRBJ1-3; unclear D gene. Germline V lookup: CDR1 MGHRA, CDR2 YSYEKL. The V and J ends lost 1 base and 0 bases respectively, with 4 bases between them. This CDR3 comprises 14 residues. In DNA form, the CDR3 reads TGCGCCAGCAGCCAAGTACCCTCTGGAAACACCATATATTTT. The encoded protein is CASSQVPSGNTIYF.

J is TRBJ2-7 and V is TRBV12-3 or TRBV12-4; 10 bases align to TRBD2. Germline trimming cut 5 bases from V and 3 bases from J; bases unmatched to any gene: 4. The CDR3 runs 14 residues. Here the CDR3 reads CASSLSGGYYEQYF. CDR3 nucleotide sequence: TGTGCCAGCAGTCTTAGCGGGGGGTACTACGAGCAGTACTTC.

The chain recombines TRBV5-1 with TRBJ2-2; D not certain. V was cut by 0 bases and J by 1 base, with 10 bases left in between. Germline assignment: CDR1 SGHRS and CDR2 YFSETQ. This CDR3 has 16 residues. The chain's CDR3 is CASSLAETLNTGELFF. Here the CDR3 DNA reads TGCGCCAGCAGCTTGGCCGAGACACTGAACACCGGGGAGCTGTTTTTT.

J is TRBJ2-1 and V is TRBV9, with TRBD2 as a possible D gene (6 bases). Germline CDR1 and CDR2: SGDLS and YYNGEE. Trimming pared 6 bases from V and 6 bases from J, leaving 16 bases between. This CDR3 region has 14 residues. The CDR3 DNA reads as TGTGCCAGCATGCCGGGACTCCCGGGCAATGAGCAGTTCTTC. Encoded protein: CASMPGLPGNEQFF.

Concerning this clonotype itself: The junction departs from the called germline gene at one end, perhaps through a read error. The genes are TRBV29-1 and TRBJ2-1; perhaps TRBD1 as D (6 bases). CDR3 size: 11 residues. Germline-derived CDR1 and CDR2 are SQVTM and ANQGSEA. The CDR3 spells CSITQGPQGIF. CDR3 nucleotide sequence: TGCAGCATCACACAGGGACCTCAGGGTATCTTC.

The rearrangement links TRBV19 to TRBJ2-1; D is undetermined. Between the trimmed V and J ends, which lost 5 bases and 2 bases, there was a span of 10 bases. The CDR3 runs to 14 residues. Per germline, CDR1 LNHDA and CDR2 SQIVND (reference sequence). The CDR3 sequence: CASSDLLAYNEQFF. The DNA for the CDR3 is TGTGCCAGTAGTGACCTTCTTGCCTACAATGAGCAGTTCTTC.

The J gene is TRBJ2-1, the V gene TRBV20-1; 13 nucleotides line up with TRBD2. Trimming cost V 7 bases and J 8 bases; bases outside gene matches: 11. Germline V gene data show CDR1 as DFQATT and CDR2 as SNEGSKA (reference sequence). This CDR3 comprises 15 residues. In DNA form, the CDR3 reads TGCAGTGGGACTATCCGGACTAGCGGGAGCGATGAGCAGTTCTTC. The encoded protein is CSGTIRTSGSDEQFF.

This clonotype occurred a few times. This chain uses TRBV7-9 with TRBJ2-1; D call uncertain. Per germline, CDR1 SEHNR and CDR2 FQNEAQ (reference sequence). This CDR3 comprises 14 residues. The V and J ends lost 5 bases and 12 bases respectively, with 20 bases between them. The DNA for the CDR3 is TGTGCCAGCAGCCCACATATGCTAGTATCCGGGCAGTTCTTC. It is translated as CASSPHMLVSGQFF.

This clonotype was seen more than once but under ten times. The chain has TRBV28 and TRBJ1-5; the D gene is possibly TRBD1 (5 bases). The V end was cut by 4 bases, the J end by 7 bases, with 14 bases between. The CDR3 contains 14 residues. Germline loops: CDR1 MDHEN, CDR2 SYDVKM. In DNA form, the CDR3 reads TGTGCCAGCAGTTCCGTCACAGGAGAACAGCCCCAGCATTTT. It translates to CASSSVTGEQPQHF.

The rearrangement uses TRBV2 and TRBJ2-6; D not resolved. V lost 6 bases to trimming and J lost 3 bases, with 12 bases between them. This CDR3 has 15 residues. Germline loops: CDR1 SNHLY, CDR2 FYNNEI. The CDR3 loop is CASRPRIIGANVLTF. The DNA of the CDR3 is TGTGCCAGCAGGCCGAGGATCATTGGGGCCAACGTCCTGACTTTC.

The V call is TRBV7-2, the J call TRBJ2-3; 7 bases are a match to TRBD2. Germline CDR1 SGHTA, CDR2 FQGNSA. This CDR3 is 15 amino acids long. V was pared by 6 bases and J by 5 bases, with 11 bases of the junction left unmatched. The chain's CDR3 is CASSPSGIGEDTQYF. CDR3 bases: TGTGCCAGCAGTCCCAGCGGGATCGGTGAAGATACGCAGTATTTT.

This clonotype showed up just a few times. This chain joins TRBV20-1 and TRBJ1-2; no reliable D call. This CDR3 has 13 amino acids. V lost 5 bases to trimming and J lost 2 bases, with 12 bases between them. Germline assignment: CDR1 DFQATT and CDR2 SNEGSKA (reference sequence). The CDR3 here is CSADGGRNYGYTF. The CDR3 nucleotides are TGCAGTGCTGATGGAGGGAGAAACTATGGCTACACCTTC.

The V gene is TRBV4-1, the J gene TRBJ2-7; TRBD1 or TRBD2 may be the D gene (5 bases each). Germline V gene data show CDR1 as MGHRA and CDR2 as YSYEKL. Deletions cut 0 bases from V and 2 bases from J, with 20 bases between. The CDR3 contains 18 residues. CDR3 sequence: CASSQEGLGTRATYEQYF. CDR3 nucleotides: TGCGCCAGCAGCCAAGAAGGCTTAGGGACGCGAGCTACCTACGAGCAGTACTTC.

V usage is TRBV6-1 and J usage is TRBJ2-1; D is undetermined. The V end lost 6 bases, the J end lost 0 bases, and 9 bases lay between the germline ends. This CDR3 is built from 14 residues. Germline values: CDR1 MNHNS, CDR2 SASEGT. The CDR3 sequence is CASSSPLSYNEQFF. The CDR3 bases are TGTGCCAGCAGCAGTCCCCTCTCCTACAATGAGCAGTTCTTC.

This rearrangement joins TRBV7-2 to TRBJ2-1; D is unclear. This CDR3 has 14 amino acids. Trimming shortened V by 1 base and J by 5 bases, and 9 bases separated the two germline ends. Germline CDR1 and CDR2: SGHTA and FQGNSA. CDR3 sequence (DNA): TGTGCCAGCAGCTTAGAGTTGAAGCACAATGAGCAGTTCTTC. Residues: CASSLELKHNEQFF. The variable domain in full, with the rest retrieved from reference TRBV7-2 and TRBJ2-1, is GAGVSQSPSNKVTEKGKDVELRCDPISGHTALYWYRQSLGQGLEFLIYFQGNSAPDKSGLPSDRFSAERTGGSVSTLTIQRTQQEDSAVYLCASSLELKHNEQFFGPGTRLTVL.

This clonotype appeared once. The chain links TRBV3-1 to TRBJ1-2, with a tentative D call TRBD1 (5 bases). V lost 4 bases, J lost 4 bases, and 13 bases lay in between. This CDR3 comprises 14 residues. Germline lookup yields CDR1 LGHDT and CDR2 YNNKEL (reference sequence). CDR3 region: CASSLTGGTYGYTF. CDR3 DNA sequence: TGTGCCAGCAGCCTGACCGGGGGGACCTATGGCTACACCTTC.

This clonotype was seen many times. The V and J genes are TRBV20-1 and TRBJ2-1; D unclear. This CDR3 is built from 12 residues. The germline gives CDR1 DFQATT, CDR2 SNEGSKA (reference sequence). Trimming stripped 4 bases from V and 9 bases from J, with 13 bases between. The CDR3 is CSATDSTLEQFF. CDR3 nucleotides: TGCAGTGCTACTGACTCAACCCTTGAGCAGTTCTTC.

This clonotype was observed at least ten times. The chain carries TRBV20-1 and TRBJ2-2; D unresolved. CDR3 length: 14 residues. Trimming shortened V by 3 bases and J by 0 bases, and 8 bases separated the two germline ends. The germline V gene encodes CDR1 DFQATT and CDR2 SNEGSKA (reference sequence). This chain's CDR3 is CSARRMTNTGELFF. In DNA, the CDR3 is TGCAGTGCTAGGCGGATGACGAACACCGGGGAGCTGTTTTTT.

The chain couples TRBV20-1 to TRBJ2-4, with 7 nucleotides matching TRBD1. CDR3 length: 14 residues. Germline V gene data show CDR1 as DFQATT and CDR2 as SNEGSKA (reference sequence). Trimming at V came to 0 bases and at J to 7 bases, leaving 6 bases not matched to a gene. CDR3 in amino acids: CSAREGTVSNIQYF. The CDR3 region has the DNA TGCAGTGCTAGAGAGGGGACAGTGTCGAACATTCAGTACTTC.

The CDR3: CAISGADTQYF. In nucleotides, the CDR3 is TGTGCCATCAGTGGGGCAGATACGCAGTATTTT. The chain recombines TRBV10-3 with TRBJ2-3; D unclear. The length of the CDR3 is 11 residues. V was cut by 4 bases and J by 4 bases, with 3 bases left in between. Germline V gene sequence: CDR1 ENHRY, CDR2 SYGVKD.

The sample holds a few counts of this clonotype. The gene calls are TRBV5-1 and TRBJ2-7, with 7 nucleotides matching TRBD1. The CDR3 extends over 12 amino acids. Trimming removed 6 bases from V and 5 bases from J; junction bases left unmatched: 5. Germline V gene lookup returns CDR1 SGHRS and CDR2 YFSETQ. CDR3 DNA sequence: TGCGCCAGCAAGACAGGGACGGACGAGCAGTACTTC. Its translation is CASKTGTDEQYF.

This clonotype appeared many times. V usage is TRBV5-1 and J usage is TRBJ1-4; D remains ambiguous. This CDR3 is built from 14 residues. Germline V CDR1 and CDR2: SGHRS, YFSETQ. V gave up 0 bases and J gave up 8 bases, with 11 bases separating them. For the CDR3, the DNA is TGCGCCAGCAGCTTGGCCGGGCTTGACGAAAAACTGTTTTTT. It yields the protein CASSLAGLDEKLFF.

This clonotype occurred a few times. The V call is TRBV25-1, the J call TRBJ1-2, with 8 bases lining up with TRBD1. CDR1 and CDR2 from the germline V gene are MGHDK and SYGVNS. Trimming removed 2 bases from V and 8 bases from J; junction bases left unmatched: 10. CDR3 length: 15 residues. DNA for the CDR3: TGTGCCAGCAGTGAACATCCGGGACAGGTGGGGGGCTACACCTTC. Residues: CASSEHPGQVGGYTF.